This TCR beta chain comes out of a study of T-cell memory formation after mild COVID-19. TCRalpha and TCRbeta libraries used 5'RACE with constant-segment primers and UMIs. MiXCR was run by TCRdb on the 5' RACE reads, yielding one entry per CDR3 protein. The sample yields around 340,000 distinct CDR3 sequences, more than 20% seen once. From germline, CDR1 is SGHTA and CDR2 FQGNSA. The J segment lost 4 bases and the V segment lost 5 bases, leaving 8 bases of the junction unmatched. This CDR3 contains 14 residues. The clonotype originates from an adult woman who had mild COVID-19 (a few samples of this study predate the infection). Cell type and time point are not known. The sample was PBMCs or a T cell subset sorted from them (not recorded which). This chain uses TRBV7-2 with TRBJ2-7; 7 bases agree with TRBD1. The CDR3 coding sequence is TGTGCCAGCAGCCCCGGACAGGCGGCGTACGAGCAGTACTTC. This codes for CASSPGQAAYEQYF.